This TCR beta chain was sequenced in a study of blood T cells in healthy people across ages. Germline V gene lookup returns CDR1 DFQATT and CDR2 SNEGSKA (reference sequence). The length of the CDR3 is 12 residues. V was cut by 1 base and J by 4 bases, with 8 bases left in between. A few counts support this clonotype. A second PCR, run for roughly 7 to 12 cycles, used a sample-barcoded 5' primer plus a J-beta primer mix. Via MiXCR, TCRdb re-called the 5' RACE reads, giving one row per CDR3 protein. The sample records almost 800,000 distinct CDR3 sequences, roughly 64% being singletons. The TCR comes from a young man in good health. The rearrangement links TRBV20-1 to TRBJ2-7, with D hard to call. Sequencing input: blood. CDR3 region: CSARASGYEQYF. DNA for the CDR3: TGCAGTGCTAGAGCCTCGGGTTACGAGCAGTACTTC.